This T cell receptor beta chain is from a study of blood T cell repertoires in COVID-19. After removal of 4 bases from V and 12 bases from J, the junction contained 9 bases not matched to a gene. This CDR3 contains 14 residues. Germline assignment: CDR1 SGHDN and CDR2 FVKESK. Here immunoSEQ multiplex PCR was the method, and the copy in TCRdb shows in-frame clones only, minus some. This sample has roughly 140,000 clones; approximately 84% occur once, and the top ten carry approximately 2%. The source of this sequence is a woman aged 55-75 years with acute or convalescent COVID-19. The rearrangement links TRBV14 to TRBJ2-6; 7 bases match TRBD1. Material for sequencing was peripheral blood. The CDR3 loop is CASSLLGDSGVLTF. Here the CDR3 DNA reads TGTGCCAGCAGCCTACTGGGGGACAGCGGCGTCCTGACTTTC.